This T cell receptor beta chain came from a study of cytomegalovirus exposure and HLA in healthy donors. Donors in the study were healthy people who gave bone marrow. Study-wide findings and caveats: Donors were assumed by presence/absence analyses to have roughly uniform sequencing depth.

This clone was seen a few times. Its target is unknown. A multiplex PCR was run with 60 Vbeta primers and 13 Jbeta primers. Assay used: immunoSEQ multiplex PCR; TCRdb lists only in-frame clones, some missing. This table holds over 150,000 clones, more than 65% found once. CDR1 SGHRS and CDR2 YFSETQ come from the germline V gene. The CDR3 runs to 15 residues. Trimming left V 0 bases short and J 5 bases short, with 11 bases between. The chain is built from TRBV5-1 and TRBJ2-2, with D unresolved. The specimen was PBMCs. The sequence was collected from a woman aged 40 to 50 in good health and CMV-seropositive. This CDR3 is CASSLGAGMTGELFF. In DNA, the CDR3 is TGCGCCAGCAGCTTGGGGGCAGGAATGACCGGGGAGCTGTTTTTT.